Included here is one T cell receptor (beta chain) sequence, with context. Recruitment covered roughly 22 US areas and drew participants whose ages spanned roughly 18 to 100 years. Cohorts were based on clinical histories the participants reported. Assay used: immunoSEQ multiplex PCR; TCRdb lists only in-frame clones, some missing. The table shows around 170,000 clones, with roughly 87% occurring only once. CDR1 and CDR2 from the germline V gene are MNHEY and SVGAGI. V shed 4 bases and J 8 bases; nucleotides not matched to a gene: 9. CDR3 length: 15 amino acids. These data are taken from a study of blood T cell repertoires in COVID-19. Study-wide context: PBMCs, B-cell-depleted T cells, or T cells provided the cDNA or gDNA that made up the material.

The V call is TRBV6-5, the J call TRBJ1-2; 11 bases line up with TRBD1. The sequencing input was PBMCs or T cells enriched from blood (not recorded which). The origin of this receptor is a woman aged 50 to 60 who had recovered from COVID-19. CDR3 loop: CASSSWTGGEGGYTF. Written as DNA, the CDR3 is TGTGCCAGCAGTTCCTGGACAGGGGGCGAGGGGGGCTACACCTTC.